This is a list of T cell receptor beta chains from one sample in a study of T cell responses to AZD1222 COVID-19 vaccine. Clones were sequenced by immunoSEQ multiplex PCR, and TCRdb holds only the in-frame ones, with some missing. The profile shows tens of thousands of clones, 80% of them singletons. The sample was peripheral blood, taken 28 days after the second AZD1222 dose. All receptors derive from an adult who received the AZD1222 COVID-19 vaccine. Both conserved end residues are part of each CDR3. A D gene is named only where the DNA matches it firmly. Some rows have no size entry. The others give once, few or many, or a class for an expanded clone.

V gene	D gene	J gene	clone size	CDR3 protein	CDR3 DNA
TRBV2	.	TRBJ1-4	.	CASSETGEKLFF	TGTGCCAGCAGTGAGACGGGGGAAAAACTGTTTTTT
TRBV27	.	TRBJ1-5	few	CASSLSIGQPQHF	TGTGCCAGCAGTTTATCGATTGGTCAGCCCCAGCATTTT
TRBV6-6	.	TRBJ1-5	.	CASSQGWGQPQHF	TGTGCCAGCAGCCAGGGTTGGGGTCAGCCCCAGCATTTT
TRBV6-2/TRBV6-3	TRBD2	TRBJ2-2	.	CASSYSTGGDTGELFF	TGTGCCAGCAGTTACTCAACGGGGGGTGACACCGGGGAGCTGTTTTTT
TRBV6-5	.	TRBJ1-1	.	CASRVPGDTEAFF	TGTGCCAGCAGGGTACCAGGGGACACTGAAGCTTTCTTT
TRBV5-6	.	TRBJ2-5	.	CASSLVGEWIQETQYF	TGTGCCAGCAGCTTGGTAGGAGAGTGGATCCAAGAGACCCAGTACTTC
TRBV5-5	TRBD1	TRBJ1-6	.	CASSYSRQGSGSPLHF	TGTGCCAGCAGCTACAGCAGACAGGGATCTGGGTCACCCCTCCACTTT
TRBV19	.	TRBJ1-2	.	CASSMGRNGNYGYTF	TGTGCCAGTAGTATGGGCAGAAACGGAAACTATGGCTACACCTTC
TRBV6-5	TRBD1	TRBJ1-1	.	CASSKVRGGTEAFF	TGTGCCAGCAGCAAGGTCAGGGGGGGCACTGAAGCTTTCTTT
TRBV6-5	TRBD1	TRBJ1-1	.	CASSRQGTNTEAFF	TGTGCCAGCAGCAGACAGGGGACGAACACTGAAGCTTTCTTT
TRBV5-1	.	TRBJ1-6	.	CASSPGGGLIYNSPLHF	TGCGCCAGCAGCCCTGGCGGGGGCCTCATATATAATTCACCCCTCCACTTT
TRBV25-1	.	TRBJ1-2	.	CASSAGYGYTF	TGTGCCAGCAGTGCGGGGTACGGCTACACCTTC
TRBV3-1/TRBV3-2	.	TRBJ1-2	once	CASSQVGRIYNYGYTF	TGTGCCAGCAGCCAAGTCGGGAGAATTTATAACTATGGCTACACCTTC
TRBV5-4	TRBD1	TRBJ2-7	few	CASSRTGTLDEQYF	TGTGCCAGCAGCAGGACAGGGACCCTGGACGAGCAGTACTTC
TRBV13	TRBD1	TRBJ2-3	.	CASSSQQGVDTQYF	TGTGCCAGCAGCTCCCAACAGGGGGTGGATACGCAGTATTTT
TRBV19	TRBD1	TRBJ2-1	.	CASSGTGGYNEQFF	TGTGCCAGTTCTGGGACAGGGGGTTACAATGAGCAGTTCTTC
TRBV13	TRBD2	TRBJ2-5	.	CASSLGLTGGPGETQYF	TGTGCCAGCAGCTTAGGCCTAACGGGGGGGCCAGGGGAGACCCAGTACTTC
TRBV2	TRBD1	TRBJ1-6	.	CASSILGRQGINSPLHF	TGTGCCAGCAGTATATTGGGGAGACAGGGGATTAATTCACCCCTCCACTTT
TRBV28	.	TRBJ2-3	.	CASSSPGGGPRDTQYF	TGTGCCAGCAGTTCACCTGGGGGGGGGCCCCGAGATACGCAGTATTTT
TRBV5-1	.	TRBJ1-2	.	CASSLEGRNYGYTF	TGCGCCAGCAGCTTGGAGGGCAGAAACTATGGCTACACCTTC
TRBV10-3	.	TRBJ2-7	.	CAISESTDSYEQYF	TGTGCCATCAGTGAGTCGACGGATTCCTACGAGCAGTACTTC
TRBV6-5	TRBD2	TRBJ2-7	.	CASSGLAGGTYEQYF	TGTGCCAGCAGCGGGCTAGCGGGGGGGACCTACGAGCAGTACTTC
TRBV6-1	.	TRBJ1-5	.	CASSELARGGQPQHF	TGTGCCAGCAGTGAATTGGCCAGGGGAGGTCAGCCCCAGCATTTT
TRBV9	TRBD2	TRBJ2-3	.	CASSVGTSGGPTDTQYF	TGTGCCAGCAGCGTAGGGACTAGCGGGGGACCCACAGATACGCAGTATTTT
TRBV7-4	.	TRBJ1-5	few	CASSIQESNQPQHF	TGTGCCAGCAGCATACAGGAGAGCAATCAGCCCCAGCATTTT
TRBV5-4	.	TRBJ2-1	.	CASTSGGTHSYNEQFF	TGTGCCAGCACCTCGGGCGGGACTCACTCCTACAATGAGCAGTTCTTC
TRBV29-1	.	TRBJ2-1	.	CSVEDSYNSYNEQFF	TGCAGCGTTGAGGACAGTTACAACTCCTACAATGAGCAGTTCTTC
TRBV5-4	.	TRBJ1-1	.	CASSLEGRIMNTEAFF	TGTGCCAGCAGCCTGGAGGGACGCATTATGAACACTGAAGCTTTCTTT
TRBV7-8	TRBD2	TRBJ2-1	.	CASSSRFSGELAGDNEQFF	TGTGCCAGCAGCTCCCGGTTCAGTGGGGAACTAGCGGGGGACAATGAGCAGTTCTTC
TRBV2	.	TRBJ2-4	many	CASSATVKNIQYF	TGTGCCAGCAGTGCCACAGTAAAAAACATTCAGTACTTC
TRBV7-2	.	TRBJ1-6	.	CASSLEFSYNSPLHF	TGTGCCAGCAGCTTAGAATTCTCCTATAATTCACCCCTCCACTTT
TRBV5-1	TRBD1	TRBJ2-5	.	CASSPTILGQQETQYF	TGCGCCAGCAGCCCTACGATTCTGGGACAGCAAGAGACCCAGTACTTC
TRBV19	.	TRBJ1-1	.	CASTIGTANTEAFF	TGTGCCAGTACCATAGGAACAGCGAACACTGAAGCTTTCTTT
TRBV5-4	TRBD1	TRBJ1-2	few	CASSPGTGGGNGYTF	TGTGCCAGCAGCCCTGGGACAGGGGGCGGGAATGGCTACACCTTC
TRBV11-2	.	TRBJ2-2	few	CASSRLTGELFF	TGTGCCAGCAGCAGATTAACCGGGGAGCTGTTTTTT
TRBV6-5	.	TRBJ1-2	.	CASSWGPVGGGYTF	TGTGCCAGCAGCTGGGGTCCGGTGGGGGGTGGCTACACCTTC
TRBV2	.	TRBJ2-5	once	CASISNGEETQYF	TGTGCCAGCATCTCTAACGGGGAAGAGACCCAGTACTTC
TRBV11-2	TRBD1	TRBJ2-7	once	CASSLPQGVEQYF	TGTGCCAGCAGCTTGCCACAGGGGGTCGAGCAGTACTTC
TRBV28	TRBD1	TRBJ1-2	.	CASSTGGSGYGYTF	TGTGCCAGCAGCACAGGGGGCAGTGGCTATGGCTACACCTTC
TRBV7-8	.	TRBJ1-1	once	CASSLARRLSTEAFF	TGTGCCAGCAGCTTAGCGCGACGCCTCAGCACTGAAGCTTTCTTT
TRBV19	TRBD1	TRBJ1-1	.	CASSMDRLNTEAFF	TGTGCCAGTAGTATGGACAGGTTAAACACTGAAGCTTTCTTT
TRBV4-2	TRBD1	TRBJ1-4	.	CASSPGQVWEEEKLFF	TGTGCCAGCAGCCCGGGACAGGTCTGGGAAGAAGAAAAACTGTTTTTT
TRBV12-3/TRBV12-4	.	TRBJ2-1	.	CASSLGRNEQFF	TGTGCCAGCAGCCTAGGGAGAAATGAGCAGTTCTTC
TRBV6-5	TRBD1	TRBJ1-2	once	CASSRPGGADGYTF	TGTGCCAGCAGTCGACCAGGGGGCGCCGATGGCTACACCTTC
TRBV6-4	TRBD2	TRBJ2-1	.	CASTERAGGEPNEQFF	TGTGCCAGCACCGAGAGAGCGGGGGGAGAACCAAATGAGCAGTTCTTC
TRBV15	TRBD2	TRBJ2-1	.	CATSRRENNEQFF	TGTGCCACCAGCAGGCGGGAGAACAATGAGCAGTTCTTC
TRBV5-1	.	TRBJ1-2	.	CASSLDIHYGYTF	TGCGCCAGCAGCTTGGACATCCACTATGGCTACACCTTC
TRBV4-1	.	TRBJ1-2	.	CASSQAGFSPVGYTF	TGCGCCAGCAGCCAAGCTGGGTTCTCACCGGTTGGCTACACCTTC
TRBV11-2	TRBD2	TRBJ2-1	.	CASSLSPSGGAFNEQFF	TGTGCCAGCAGCTTATCTCCTAGCGGGGGGGCCTTCAATGAGCAGTTCTTC
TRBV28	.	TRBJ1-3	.	CASSPVGSGNTIYF	TGTGCCAGCAGCCCAGTAGGCTCTGGAAACACCATATATTTT
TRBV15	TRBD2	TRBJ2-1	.	CATSSRKRGGRNEQFF	TGTGCCACCAGCAGCCGAAAACGGGGGGGACGCAATGAGCAGTTCTTC
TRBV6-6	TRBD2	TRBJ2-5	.	CASRRAGPGETQYF	TGTGCCAGCAGACGAGCGGGGCCCGGGGAGACCCAGTACTTC
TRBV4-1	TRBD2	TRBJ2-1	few	CASSQGSSGAYNEQFF	TGCGCCAGCAGCCAAGGATCTAGCGGGGCTTACAATGAGCAGTTCTTC
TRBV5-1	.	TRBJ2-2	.	CASSLERTSNTGELFF	TGCGCCAGCAGCTTGGAGCGGACGTCGAACACCGGGGAGCTGTTTTTT